This T cell receptor (beta chain) was captured in a study of blood T cells in healthy people across ages. Study observations and caveats: The study found more naive CD4+ cells and higher diversity in long-lived than aged donors.

Details on this clonotype: Its target is not known.

Next came a second PCR, run for about 7 to 11 cycles, which used a sample-barcoded 5' primer along with a J-beta primer mix. Each TCR beta cDNA got a 12-nucleotide random molecular identifier. Each single sample gave us at least 2.5 million CDR3-containing paired-end reads. Via MiXCR, TCRdb re-called the 5' RACE reads, giving one row per CDR3 protein. The table shows about 1.6 million distinct CDR3 sequences, with about 35% occurring only once. The CDR3 covers 15 residues. The V end was cut by 5 bases, the J end by 6 bases, with 17 bases between. Germline loops: CDR1 MNHEY, CDR2 SMNVEV (reference sequence).

The rearrangement joins TRBV27 to TRBJ1-5; possible D gene TRBD1, 5 bases. The origin of this receptor is a woman aged 25 to 39 in good health. Sequencing was performed on blood. In DNA, the CDR3 is TGTGCCAGCAGTGAGGGCAAGGGGAAGGGTCAGCCCCAGCATTTT. It is translated as CASSEGKGKGQPQHF.